This is a list of T cell receptor beta chains from one sample in a study of human T cells and chemical hapten exposure. TCRdb re-called the RACE reads with MiXCR, one entry per CDR3 protein. This sample has 120,000 or so distinct CDR3 sequences, with approximately 15% found just once. The sequenced sample was whole blood, obtained in connection with sensitization to the hapten diphenylcyclopropenone (DPC). These receptors were taken from a young man with alopecia areata. Some clones in this sample may be carry-over from other donors' samples. CDR3s leave out the opening cysteine and the closing phenylalanine or tryptophan. D genes are given only for firm matches.

TRBV20-1	NA	TRBJ1-5	SAQTAYSNQPQH
TRBV20-1	TRBD2	TRBJ2-2	SARDPQRGGPRELF
TRBV28	NA	TRBJ2-1	ASSSTGEQF
TRBV10-3	NA	TRBJ1-3	AIKQVNTIY
TRBV7-3	NA	TRBJ1-2	ASSSSSARGYGYT
TRBV6-4	NA	TRBJ2-3	ATARTSTDTQY
TRBV5-1	NA	TRBJ1-1	ASSGTPTEAF
TRBV7-9	NA	TRBJ1-1	ASSFDAELNTEAF
TRBV27	TRBD1	TRBJ2-5	ASSSRTGYQETQY
TRBV12-3/TRBV12-4	NA	TRBJ1-5	ASSFGFSVQPQH
TRBV11-2	TRBD1	TRBJ1-2	ASSLVGQGYGYT
TRBV6-5	NA	TRBJ1-1	ASLRGAEAF
TRBV7-2	NA	TRBJ1-2	ASTPTGANYGYT
TRBV9	NA	TRBJ1-5	ASSATTGNSNQPQH
TRBV29-1	NA	TRBJ1-2	SVEESRNPGYT
TRBV9	NA	TRBJ1-2	ASSVAGAMTGVYGYT
TRBV27	TRBD1	TRBJ2-7	ASSDNRDRVYYEQY
TRBV29-1	NA	TRBJ1-4	SARGPNEKLF
TRBV12-3/TRBV12-4	TRBD2	TRBJ2-3	ASKLLAGADTDTQY
TRBV28	NA	TRBJ2-4	ASSPGGGLPENIQY
TRBV7-8	NA	TRBJ2-5	ASGAGRLGETQY
TRBV7-3	NA	TRBJ1-5	ASSLSGDQPQH
TRBV21-1	NA	TRBJ1-1	ASSSHRVNTEAF
TRBV19	NA	TRBJ2-3	ASSTWYLQDGDTQY
TRBV18	NA	TRBJ2-2	ASSHRHVTNTGELF
TRBV9	NA	TRBJ2-5	ASSEYGGSETQY
TRBV4-3	NA	TRBJ2-3	ASGTTSTDTQY
TRBV5-1	TRBD1	TRBJ2-1	ASSRRQGGSYNEQF
TRBV3-1	NA	TRBJ2-5	ASSQDGETQY
TRBV4-1	TRBD1	TRBJ1-2	ASSPGTVRYGYT
TRBV28	NA	TRBJ2-7	ASSLSGPYEQY
TRBV12-3/TRBV12-4	NA	TRBJ2-5	ASVQGTTQY
TRBV7-2	NA	TRBJ1-3	ASSSRGNTIY
TRBV27	TRBD1	TRBJ2-1	ASSSDRFRDSSYNEQF
TRBV4-3	NA	TRBJ2-7	ASSQDRGPSSYEQY
TRBV20-1	NA	TRBJ1-5	SARVSDQPQH
TRBV10-2	NA	TRBJ2-5	ASSESWIQETQY
TRBV19	NA	TRBJ2-5	ASAGTVQETQY